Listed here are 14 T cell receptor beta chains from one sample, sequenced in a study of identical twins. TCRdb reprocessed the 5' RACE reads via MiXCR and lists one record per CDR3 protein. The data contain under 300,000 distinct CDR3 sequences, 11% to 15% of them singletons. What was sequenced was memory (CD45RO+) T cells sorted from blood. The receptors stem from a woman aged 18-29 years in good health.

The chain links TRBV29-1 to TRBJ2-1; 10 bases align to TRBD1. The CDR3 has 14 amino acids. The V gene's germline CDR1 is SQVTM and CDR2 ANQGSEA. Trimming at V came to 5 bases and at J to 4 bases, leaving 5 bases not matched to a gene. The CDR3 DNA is TGCAGCGTTCGCTCGGGACAGGGGTACAATGAGCAGTTCTTC. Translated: CSVRSGQGYNEQFF.

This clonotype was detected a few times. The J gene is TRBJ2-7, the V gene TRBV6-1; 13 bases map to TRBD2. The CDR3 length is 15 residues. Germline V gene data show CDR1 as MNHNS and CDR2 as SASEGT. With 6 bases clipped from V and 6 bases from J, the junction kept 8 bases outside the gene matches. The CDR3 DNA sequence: TGTGCCAGCAGCTCCGGACTAGCGGGAGAAGGCGAGCAGTACTTC. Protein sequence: CASSSGLAGEGEQYF.

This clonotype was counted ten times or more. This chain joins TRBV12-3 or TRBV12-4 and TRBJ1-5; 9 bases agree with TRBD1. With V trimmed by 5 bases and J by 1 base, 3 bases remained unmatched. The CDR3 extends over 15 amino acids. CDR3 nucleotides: TGTGCCAGCAGTCCGGGACAGGGCAGCAATCAGCCCCAGCATTTT. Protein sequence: CASSPGQGSNQPQHF.

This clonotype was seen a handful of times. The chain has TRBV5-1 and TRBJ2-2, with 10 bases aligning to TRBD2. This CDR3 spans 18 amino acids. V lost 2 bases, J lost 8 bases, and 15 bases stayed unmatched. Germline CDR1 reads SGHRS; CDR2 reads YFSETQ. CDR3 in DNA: TGCGCCAGCAGCTTTATAGCGGGGGGACCGTTCGAGGCTGGGGAGCTGTTTTTT. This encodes CASSFIAGGPFEAGELFF.

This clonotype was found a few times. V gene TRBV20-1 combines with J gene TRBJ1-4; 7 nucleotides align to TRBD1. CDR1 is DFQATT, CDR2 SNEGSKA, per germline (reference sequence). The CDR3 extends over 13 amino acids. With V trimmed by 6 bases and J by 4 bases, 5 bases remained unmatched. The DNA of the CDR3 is TGCAGTGCCCAGGGACAGCATAATGAAAAACTGTTTTTT. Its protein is CSAQGQHNEKLFF.

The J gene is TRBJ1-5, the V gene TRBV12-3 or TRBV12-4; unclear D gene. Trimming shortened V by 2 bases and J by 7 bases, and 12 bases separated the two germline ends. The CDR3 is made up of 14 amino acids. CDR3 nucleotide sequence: TGTGCCAGCAGTTTACGGCGGGGTTCGCAGCCCCAGCATTTT. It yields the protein CASSLRRGSQPQHF.

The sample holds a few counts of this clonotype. CDR3 nucleotides: TGTGCCAGCAGCGTAAGGGCCCTTGGGGGCTACACCTTC. It specifies CASSVRALGGYTF. V gene TRBV9 combines with J gene TRBJ1-2; D unresolved. From germline, CDR1 is SGDLS and CDR2 YYNGEE. V lost 1 base and J lost 8, with 12 bases in between. CDR3 length: 13 amino acids.

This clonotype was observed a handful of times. The CDR3 coding sequence is TGTGCCAGCAGCCGGCGACCCCGCGGACAGACACCCCTCCACTTT. Amino acids: CASSRRPRGQTPLHF. The rearrangement uses TRBV7-2 and TRBJ1-6; maybe TRBD1 (6 bases). Germline assignment: CDR1 SGHTA and CDR2 FQGNSA. There are 15 residues in the CDR3. V was cut by 5 bases and J by 11 bases, with 19 bases left in between.

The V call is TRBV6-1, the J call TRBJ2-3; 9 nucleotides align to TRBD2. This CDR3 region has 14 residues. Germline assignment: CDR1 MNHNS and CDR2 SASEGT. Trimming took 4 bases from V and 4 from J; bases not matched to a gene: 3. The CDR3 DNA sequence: TGTGCCAGCAGTGTGACTAGCGGCGCAGATACGCAGTATTTT. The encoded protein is CASSVTSGADTQYF.

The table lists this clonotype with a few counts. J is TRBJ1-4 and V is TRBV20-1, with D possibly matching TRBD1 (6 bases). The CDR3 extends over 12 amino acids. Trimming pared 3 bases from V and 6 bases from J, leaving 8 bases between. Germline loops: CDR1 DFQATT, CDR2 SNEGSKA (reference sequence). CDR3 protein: CSARRTDEKLFF. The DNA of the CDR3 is TGCAGTGCTAGGCGGACAGATGAAAAACTGTTTTTT.

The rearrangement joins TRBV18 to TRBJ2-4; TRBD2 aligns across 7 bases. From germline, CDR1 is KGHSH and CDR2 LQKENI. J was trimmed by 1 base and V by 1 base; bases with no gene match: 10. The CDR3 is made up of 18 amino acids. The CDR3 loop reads CASSPLAGHWAAKNIQYF. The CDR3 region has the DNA TGTGCCAGCTCACCACTAGCGGGTCACTGGGCGGCCAAAAACATTCAGTACTTC. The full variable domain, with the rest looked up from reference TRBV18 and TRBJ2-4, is NAGVMQNPRHLVRRRGQEARLRCSPMKGHSHVYWYRQLPEEGLKFMVYLQKENIIDESGMPKERFSAEFPKEGPSILRIQQVVRGDSAAYFCASSPLAGHWAAKNIQYFGAGTRLSVL.

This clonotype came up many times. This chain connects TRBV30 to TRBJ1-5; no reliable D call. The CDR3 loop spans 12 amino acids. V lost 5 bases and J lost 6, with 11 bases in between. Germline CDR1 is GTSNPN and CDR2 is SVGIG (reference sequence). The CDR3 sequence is CAWGYLSQPQHF. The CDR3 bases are TGTGCCTGGGGATATCTGAGTCAGCCCCAGCATTTT.

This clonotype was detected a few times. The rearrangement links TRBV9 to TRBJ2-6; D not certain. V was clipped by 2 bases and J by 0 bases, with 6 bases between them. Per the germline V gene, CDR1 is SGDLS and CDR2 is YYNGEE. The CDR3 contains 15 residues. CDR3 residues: CASSVMGSGANVLTF. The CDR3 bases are TGTGCCAGCAGCGTGATGGGCTCTGGGGCCAACGTCCTGACTTTC.

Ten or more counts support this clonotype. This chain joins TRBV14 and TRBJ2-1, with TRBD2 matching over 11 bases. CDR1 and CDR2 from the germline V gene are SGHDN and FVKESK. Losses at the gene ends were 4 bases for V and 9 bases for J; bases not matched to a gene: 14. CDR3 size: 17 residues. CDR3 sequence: CASSLTTSGSSIGEQFF. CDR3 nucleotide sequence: TGTGCCAGCAGCCTAACAACTAGCGGGAGCAGCATTGGTGAGCAGTTCTTC.